These 24 T cell receptor beta chains were all obtained from the same sample, sequenced in a study of neurological immune-mediated disorders. Each CDR3 protein gets one entry after TCRdb re-called the 5' RACE reads with MiXCR. The table records fewer than 45,000 distinct CDR3 sequences, less than 8.5% of them present only once. Sequences were obtained from PBMCs. The receptors come from a woman aged 40 to 55 in good health.

This clonotype was counted at least ten times. The chain links TRBV18 to TRBJ2-1; 7 bases line up with TRBD2. The CDR3 has 16 residues. The ends lost 0 bases at V and 3 bases at J; junction bases unmatched: 5. Per the germline V gene, CDR1 is KGHSH and CDR2 is LQKENI. The CDR3 here is CASSPPLGLGYNEQFF. CDR3 DNA: TGTGCCAGCTCACCACCACTAGGACTAGGCTACAATGAGCAGTTCTTC.

This chain links TRBV6-6 with TRBJ1-1; D is undetermined. Germline V gene data show CDR1 as MNHNY and CDR2 as SVGAGI (reference sequence). This CDR3 has 14 residues. Trimming took 2 bases from V and 1 from J, leaving 8 bases between them. CDR3 DNA: TGTGCCAGCAGTTACCAACAGAAGAACACTGAAGCTTTCTTT. Its translation is CASSYQQKNTEAFF.

This clonotype was observed at least ten times. In DNA form, the CDR3 reads TGCAGTGCTAGGAGGGACCCCGTAGCCAAAAACATTCAGTACTTC. Translating gives CSARRDPVAKNIQYF. The chain uses TRBV20-1 and TRBJ2-4; either TRBD1 or TRBD2 may supply D (5 bases each). CDR3 size: 15 residues. Looked up from germline, CDR1 is DFQATT and CDR2 is SNEGSKA (reference sequence). The V and J ends lost 3 bases and 0 bases respectively, with 12 bases between them.

This clonotype was detected ten times or more. The V and J genes are TRBV27 and TRBJ1-1; D remains unclear. The length of the CDR3 is 15 residues. Trimming shortened V by 2 bases and J by 4 bases, and 14 bases separated the two germline ends. Germline loops: CDR1 MNHEY, CDR2 SMNVEV (reference sequence). The CDR3 region is CASSLEPPLSTEAFF. DNA of the CDR3: TGTGCCAGCAGTTTAGAACCTCCCCTGAGCACTGAAGCTTTCTTT.

This clonotype was counted only a few times. This chain links TRBV4-2 with TRBJ1-1, with D unclear. The germline CDR1 and CDR2 sequences are LGHNA and YNFKEQ. CDR3 length: 14 residues. V was clipped by 0 bases and J by 1 base, with 6 bases between them. CDR3 residues: CASSQDGRNTEAFF. The DNA for the CDR3 is TGTGCCAGCAGCCAAGATGGGAGGAACACTGAAGCTTTCTTT.

This clonotype was seen repeatedly, ten times or more. J is TRBJ2-1 and V is TRBV20-1; 11 nucleotides line up with TRBD2. Trimming took 0 bases from V and 9 from J; bases not matched to a gene: 7. Germline V gene lookup returns CDR1 DFQATT and CDR2 SNEGSKA (reference sequence). The CDR3 is 15 amino acids. The CDR3 loop reads CSAREPASGRSEQFF. As DNA, the CDR3 is TGCAGTGCTAGAGAGCCCGCTAGCGGGAGGTCTGAGCAGTTCTTC.

This clonotype has at least ten counts. The CDR3 sequence is CASSQVTGLTGELFF. The CDR3 region has the DNA TGCGCCAGCAGCCAAGTGACAGGGTTGACCGGGGAGCTGTTTTTT. This chain uses TRBV4-1 with TRBJ2-2, with 7 bases aligning to TRBD1. CDR1 MGHRA and CDR2 YSYEKL come from the germline V gene. The CDR3 consists of 15 residues. V was pared by 1 base and J by 5 bases, with 4 bases of the junction left unmatched.

The table lists this clonotype with many counts. The J gene is TRBJ2-5, the V gene TRBV3-1; perhaps TRBD2 as D (6 bases). Germline V CDR1 and CDR2: LGHDT, YNNKEL (reference sequence). Trimming took off 0 bases at V and 2 bases at J, with 10 bases between the two ends. This CDR3 spans 15 amino acids. CDR3 coding DNA: TGTGCCAGCAGCCAAGAAAAGAGCGGGCAAGAGACCCAGTACTTC. It is translated as CASSQEKSGQETQYF.

In its sample, this clonotype was seen many times. This chain links TRBV4-1 with TRBJ1-1; D is unresolved. Germline V gene sequence: CDR1 MGHRA, CDR2 YSYEKL. The CDR3 covers 12 residues. V was trimmed by 1 base and J by 3 bases, leaving 3 bases between them. The DNA of the CDR3 is TGCGCCAGCAGCCAAGTGGACACTGAAGCTTTCTTT. It translates to CASSQVDTEAFF.

This clonotype was picked up many times. The J gene is TRBJ2-3, the V gene TRBV27; D is perhaps TRBD2 (5 bases). The V and J ends lost 0 bases and 5 bases respectively, with 18 bases between them. Germline CDR1 MNHEY, CDR2 SMNVEV (reference sequence). The CDR3 is made up of 17 amino acids. DNA of the CDR3: TGTGCCAGCAGTTTATCCCCCTCCCTAGCTATCAGAGATACGCAGTATTTT. Residues: CASSLSPSLAIRDTQYF.

This clonotype was counted only a few times. The genes are TRBV6-1 and TRBJ2-4; 10 bases line up with TRBD1. Germline loops: CDR1 MNHNS, CDR2 SASEGT. This CDR3 is 16 amino acids long. The ends lost 2 bases at V and 7 bases at J; junction bases unmatched: 8. The CDR3 DNA reads as TGTGCCAGCAGTGAAAGCTGGACAGGGGGAAGTAACATTCAGTACTTC. Translated: CASSESWTGGSNIQYF.

The table lists this clonotype with many counts. The chain uses TRBV12-5 and TRBJ1-6; 9 bases are a match to TRBD1. Germline V lookup: CDR1 LGHNT, CDR2 FRNRAP. The CDR3 length is 16 residues. The V gene end was trimmed by 4 bases and the J gene end by 8 bases; junction bases not matched to a gene: 9. The CDR3 DNA reads as TGTGCTAGTGGTTCCCCGACAGGGGGGCGGTATTCACCCCTCCACTTT. Protein product: CASGSPTGGRYSPLHF.

This clonotype was found many times. This chain links TRBV28 with TRBJ1-4, with D tentatively TRBD1 (5 bases). The CDR3 runs 16 residues. Germline lookup yields CDR1 MDHEN and CDR2 SYDVKM. V was pared by 3 bases and J by 1 base, with 12 bases between. CDR3 nucleotides: TGTGCCAGCAGTTTGGGAGGGGCGGGAACTAATGAAAAACTGTTTTTT. Translation: CASSLGGAGTNEKLFF.

There are a few counts of this clonotype. The J gene is TRBJ2-5, the V gene TRBV20-1; 10 nucleotides agree with TRBD2. The germline gives CDR1 DFQATT, CDR2 SNEGSKA (reference sequence). This CDR3 spans 13 amino acids. V dropped 6 bases and J dropped 4; count of bases not matched to a gene: 5. CDR3 DNA sequence: TGCAGTGCCTTGGGACTAGCGCTAGAGACCCAGTACTTC. The encoded protein is CSALGLALETQYF.

This clonotype was detected many times. This rearrangement joins TRBV6-6 to TRBJ2-1, with TRBD2 identical over 7 bases. V lost 0 bases to trimming and J lost 1 base; unmatched junction nucleotides: 6. CDR1 and CDR2 (germline): MNHNY, SVGAGI (reference sequence). CDR3 length: 17 residues. The CDR3: CASSYSVAGLSYNEQFF. CDR3 coding DNA: TGTGCCAGCAGTTACTCAGTAGCGGGCCTATCCTACAATGAGCAGTTCTTC.

This clonotype showed up many times. The chain combines TRBV5-5 with TRBJ1-2; D is undetermined. CDR3 size: 15 residues. Germline V gene lookup returns CDR1 SGHKS and CDR2 YYEKEE (reference sequence). The germline V and J ends were trimmed by 0 bases and 1 base, with 10 bases remaining between them. Written as DNA, the CDR3 is TGTGCCAGCAGCTTGGAGATTCTCTATAACTATGGCTACACCTTC. Translated: CASSLEILYNYGYTF.

This clonotype came up many times. V gene TRBV28 combines with J gene TRBJ1-4, with 9 bases identical to TRBD1. V was clipped by 6 bases and J by 8 bases; unmatched bases: 10. The germline gives CDR1 MDHEN, CDR2 SYDVKM. CDR3 size: 15 residues. The CDR3 bases are TGTGCCAGCAGCAGATCGACAGGGGGAGGAGAAAAACTGTTTTTT. Translating gives CASSRSTGGGEKLFF.

The table lists this clonotype with many counts. The V and J genes are TRBV4-1 and TRBJ2-3; D possibly uses TRBD1 or TRBD2 (5 bases each). V shed 3 bases and J shed 2 bases, with 9 bases lying between them. CDR1 is MGHRA, CDR2 YSYEKL, per germline. This CDR3 region has 14 residues. The CDR3 sequence: CASSQGTTTDTQYF. In nucleotides, the CDR3 is TGCGCCAGCAGCCAGGGGACGACCACAGATACGCAGTATTTT.

This clonotype was picked up many times. V is TRBV15 and J is TRBJ2-2; 9 bases map to TRBD1. Germline lookup yields CDR1 LNHNV and CDR2 YYDKDF (reference sequence). V shed 1 base and J 3 bases; nucleotides not matched to a gene: 0. This CDR3 is built from 15 residues. This chain's CDR3 is CATSRGTGDTGELFF. The CDR3 nucleotides are TGTGCCACCAGCAGAGGGACAGGGGACACCGGGGAGCTGTTTTTT.

This clonotype showed up just a few times. The chain has TRBV5-1 and TRBJ1-1; D is undetermined. Germline V CDR1 and CDR2: SGHRS, YFSETQ. The CDR3 consists of 13 residues. V was trimmed by 2 bases and J by 1 base, leaving 6 bases between them. CDR3 DNA sequence: TGCGCCAGCAGCTTAACTCAGAACACTGAAGCTTTCTTT. Its translation is CASSLTQNTEAFF.

In its sample, this clonotype was seen many times. CDR3 protein: CASSPTSDSPLHF. CDR3 coding DNA: TGTGCCAGCAGCCCTACCTCTGATTCACCCCTCCACTTT. This chain uses TRBV7-9 with TRBJ1-6; no clear D. Trimming took 5 bases from V and 8 from J, leaving 10 bases between them. Germline CDR1 is SEHNR and CDR2 is FQNEAQ (reference sequence). The CDR3 extends over 13 amino acids.

In its sample, this clonotype was seen many times. V usage is TRBV28 and J usage is TRBJ2-2; 7 bases match TRBD2. The CDR3 is made up of 15 amino acids. Germline V gene sequence: CDR1 MDHEN, CDR2 SYDVKM. Losses at the gene ends were 3 bases for V and 0 bases for J; bases not matched to a gene: 1. The CDR3 reads CASSLGGANTGELFF. In DNA form, the CDR3 reads TGTGCCAGCAGTTTGGGAGGGGCGAACACCGGGGAGCTGTTTTTT.

This clonotype was seen only a few times. This may come from a read error, since a much larger clone is one base off. This sequence joins TRBV6-5 and TRBJ1-4, with 9 positions matching TRBD1. Germline V lookup: CDR1 MNHEY, CDR2 SVGAGI. J lost 6 bases, V lost 4 bases, and 3 bases had no gene match. The CDR3 runs to 14 residues. DNA of the CDR3: TGTGCCAGCAGTTGGACAGGGGTGGATGAAAAACTGTTTTTT. Translation: CASSWTGVDEKLFF.

This clonotype has at least ten counts. This sequence joins TRBV20-1 and TRBJ1-1; no definite D call. The CDR3 loop spans 14 amino acids. CDR1 is DFQATT and CDR2 is SNEGSKA in the germline V gene (reference sequence). Trimming pared 1 base from V and 3 bases from J, leaving 12 bases between. CDR3 protein: CSARVQEGDTEAFF. The CDR3 nucleotides read TGCAGTGCTAGAGTTCAGGAGGGCGACACTGAAGCTTTCTTT.